Included here is one T cell receptor beta chain sequence, with context. Trimming took 1 base from V and 4 from J; bases not matched to a gene: 6. Germline-derived CDR1 and CDR2 are MGHRA and YSYEKL. CDR3 length: 15 residues. This specimen comes from a study of lymphopenia after photon versus proton radiotherapy. Method: immunoSEQ multiplex PCR; TCRdb's copy keeps in-frame clones and lacks some. The sample shows tens of thousands of clones, about 93% of them seen only once. The source of this sequence is a woman in her forties or fifties with cholangiocarcinoma. The V gene is TRBV4-1, the J gene TRBJ2-7; 8 nucleotides match TRBD2. This material consisted of peripheral blood, taken from a patient treated with photon-based radiotherapy. The CDR3: CASSQVVSGAYEQYF. The CDR3 nucleotides read TGCGCCAGCAGCCAAGTCGTTAGCGGGGCGTACGAGCAGTACTTC.